One sample yielded the 30 T cell receptor beta chains listed below, sequenced in a study of CD8 T cells in ankylosing spondylitis. One entry per CDR3 protein, called by TCRdb with MiXCR from the 5' RACE reads. The sample has about 340,000 distinct CDR3 sequences, about 15% seen once; the top ten hold about 1%. Sequencing was carried out using blood, either unsorted or a sorted T cell fraction (not recorded which). The receptors were sampled from a male donor with ankylosing spondylitis or in good health (not recorded which).

The V call is TRBV12-3 or TRBV12-4, the J call TRBJ1-2; D is uncertain. This CDR3 spans 15 amino acids. V was cut by 7 bases and J by 1 base, with 16 bases left in between. CDR3 region: CASTPEGYHNYGYTF. The CDR3 DNA reads as TGTGCCAGCACACCTGAGGGCTACCATAACTATGGCTACACCTTC.

The table lists this clonotype with a few counts. The rearrangement links TRBV18 to TRBJ2-7; 7 positions match TRBD1. J gave up 0 bases and V 3 bases, and 8 bases lay outside the gene matches. Germline V gene data show CDR1 as KGHSH and CDR2 as LQKENI. This CDR3 contains 16 residues. The CDR3 nucleotides are TGTGCCAGCTCACCGGAGAGGGGACAGAGCTCCTACGAGCAGTACTTC. Residues: CASSPERGQSSYEQYF.

The rearrangement uses TRBV4-1 and TRBJ2-5, with unresolved D. This CDR3 has 14 amino acids. V dropped 1 base and J dropped 3 bases, with 9 bases sitting between them. CDR1 and CDR2 from the germline V gene are MGHRA and YSYEKL. The CDR3 is CASSQGLTKETQYF. CDR3 DNA: TGCGCCAGCAGCCAAGGCCTAACCAAAGAGACCCAGTACTTC.

The chain joins TRBV4-1 to TRBJ2-5, with 7 bases identical to TRBD2. Germline V gene data show CDR1 as MGHRA and CDR2 as YSYEKL. The CDR3 extends over 13 amino acids. Unmatched junction bases numbered 4, after V lost 0 bases and J lost 9 bases. CDR3: CASSQEYAGAQYF. CDR3 nucleotides: TGCGCCAGCAGCCAAGAATACGCGGGGGCCCAGTACTTC.

This clonotype was seen only a few times. The rearrangement joins TRBV3-1 to TRBJ2-2; D perhaps matches TRBD2 (6 bases). The V gene lost 4 bases and the J gene lost 0 bases, with 12 bases spanning the gap. CDR1 and CDR2 from the germline V gene are LGHDT and YNNKEL (reference sequence). The CDR3 extends over 16 amino acids. CDR3 sequence reads: CASSLRGTANTGELFF. The CDR3 bases are TGTGCCAGCAGCCTCCGCGGGACTGCGAACACCGGGGAGCTGTTTTTT.

The chain couples TRBV10-3 to TRBJ2-3; D unresolved. Germline V gene data show CDR1 as ENHRY and CDR2 as SYGVKD. CDR3 length: 13 residues. The V and J ends lost 10 bases and 0 bases respectively, with 11 bases between them. Here the CDR3 DNA reads TGTGCCAGTACAGAGTTGAGCACAGATACGCAGTATTTT. This gives the protein CASTELSTDTQYF.

The CDR3 DNA reads as TGTGCCAGCAGGACCACAGGGGCGAGGCTGTTTTTT. Translating it yields CASRTTGARLFF. This chain connects TRBV6-5 to TRBJ1-4; 7 bases line up with TRBD1. CDR1 is MNHEY, CDR2 SVGAGI, per germline. V shed 6 bases, J shed 14 bases, and the junction held 9 bases outside the gene matches. The CDR3 is 12 residues long.

This rearrangement joins TRBV4-1 to TRBJ2-5, with D maybe TRBD1 (5 bases). Trimming shortened V by 1 base and J by 7 bases, and 13 bases separated the two germline ends. This CDR3 is 14 amino acids long. The germline gives CDR1 MGHRA, CDR2 YSYEKL. This CDR3 reads CASSQAGSKVTQYF. The CDR3 coding sequence is TGCGCCAGCAGCCAAGCAGGGTCCAAGGTGACCCAGTACTTC.

This clonotype has just a few counts. The gene calls are TRBV19 and TRBJ2-1, with 15 positions matching TRBD2. V shed 7 bases, J shed 3 bases, and the junction held 13 bases outside the gene matches. Germline CDR1 is LNHDA and CDR2 is SQIVND (reference sequence). The CDR3 is 19 amino acids. The CDR3 DNA reads TGTGCCAGTACCCGAGGCCCGGGACTAGCGGGAGGAGTCTACAATGAGCAGTTCTTC. Translating gives CASTRGPGLAGGVYNEQFF.

The chain has TRBV3-1 and TRBJ1-1; no clear D. Trimming pared 5 bases from V and 1 base from J, leaving 14 bases between. There are 15 residues in the CDR3. From germline, CDR1 is LGHDT and CDR2 YNNKEL (reference sequence). CDR3 coding DNA: TGTGCCAGCAGCATCGGCCGGACGACGAACACTGAAGCTTTCTTT. Its translation is CASSIGRTTNTEAFF.

This clonotype came up many times. V gene TRBV29-1 combines with J gene TRBJ2-2; tentatively, D is TRBD1 (6 bases). The CDR3 extends over 12 amino acids. Trimming left V 6 bases short and J 1 base short, with 6 bases between. CDR1 and CDR2 from the germline V gene are SQVTM and ANQGSEA. The CDR3 DNA follows: TGCAGCGTGGGACAGAACACCGGGGAGCTGTTTTTT. Residues: CSVGQNTGELFF.

The genes are TRBV30 and TRBJ1-2, with D tentatively TRBD1 (5 bases). The germline V gene encodes CDR1 GTSNPN and CDR2 SVGIG (reference sequence). CDR3 length equals 11 residues. With 0 bases removed from V and 8 bases from J, the gap between germline ends came to 7 bases. CDR3 in amino acids: CAWSVRDGYTF. CDR3 DNA: TGTGCCTGGAGTGTGAGGGACGGCTACACCTTC.

In its sample, this clonotype was seen a few times. The genes are TRBV3-1 and TRBJ2-1; a possible D gene is TRBD2 (5 bases). This CDR3 region has 13 residues. V was clipped by 0 bases and J by 10 bases, with 10 bases between them. CDR1 LGHDT and CDR2 YNNKEL come from the germline V gene (reference sequence). The CDR3 spells CASSQDRGQEQFF. CDR3 nucleotides: TGTGCCAGCAGCCAAGATCGAGGGCAAGAGCAGTTCTTC.

The chain is built from TRBV21-1 and TRBJ2-7. TRBV21-1 is a pseudogene. The length of the CDR3 is 13 residues. The CDR3 DNA follows: TGTGCCAGCAAGTTCCGGAGAGCCTACGAGCAGTACTTC. Its translation is CASKFRRAYEQYF.

This chain links TRBV4-1 with TRBJ2-2; D not certain. Trimming left V 0 bases short and J 7 bases short, with 15 bases between. The CDR3 runs to 16 residues. Germline assignment: CDR1 MGHRA and CDR2 YSYEKL. The CDR3: CASSQELARLDGELFF. DNA of the CDR3: TGCGCCAGCAGCCAAGAACTTGCGAGGTTGGACGGGGAGCTGTTTTTT.

This clonotype was observed a few times. The chain joins TRBV7-9 to TRBJ2-7, with 11 bases matching TRBD2. Germline lookup yields CDR1 SEHNR and CDR2 FQNEAQ (reference sequence). This CDR3 has 14 residues. V lost 5 bases and J lost 3; bases outside the gene matches: 3. DNA for the CDR3: TGTGCCAGCAGCACTAGCGGGGGACTCTACGAGCAGTACTTC. This encodes CASSTSGGLYEQYF.

Only a few counts were recorded for this clonotype. The chain carries TRBV7-2 and TRBJ1-5; D is undetermined. Germline V CDR1 and CDR2: SGHTA, FQGNSA. The CDR3 sequence is 14 residues long. V was cut by 3 bases and J by 10 bases, with 16 bases left in between. DNA of the CDR3: TGTGCCAGCAGCTTGATGGGCCTCCCCCGACCCCAGCATTTT. It is translated as CASSLMGLPRPQHF. The whole variable domain, remainder taken from reference TRBV7-2 and TRBJ1-5, is GAGVSQSPSNKVTEKGKDVELRCDPISGHTALYWYRQSLGQGLEFLIYFQGNSAPDKSGLPSDRFSAERTGGSVSTLTIQRTQQEDSAVYLCASSLMGLPRPQHFGDGTRLSIL.

V is TRBV27 and J is TRBJ2-3, with 9 positions matching TRBD1. Trimming cost V 5 bases and J 3 bases; bases outside gene matches: 3. CDR1 is MNHEY and CDR2 is SMNVEV in the germline V gene (reference sequence). There are 14 residues in the CDR3. This CDR3 reads CASSTGQGTDTQYF. The CDR3 DNA sequence: TGTGCCAGCAGTACCGGACAGGGGACAGATACGCAGTATTTT.

V and J are TRBV5-1 and TRBJ2-3; unclear D gene. The germline V and J ends were trimmed by 5 bases and 4 bases, with 8 bases remaining between them. Per the germline V gene, CDR1 is SGHRS and CDR2 is YFSETQ. The length of the CDR3 is 12 residues. CDR3 sequence: CASRASSDTQYF. DNA for the CDR3: TGCGCCAGCAGGGCCAGCTCAGATACGCAGTATTTT.

The chain employs TRBV10-3 and TRBJ2-7; tentative D call: TRBD2 (6 bases). The CDR3 sequence is 15 residues long. Germline V lookup: CDR1 ENHRY, CDR2 SYGVKD. The ends were cut back, 4 bases at V and 6 bases at J, with 19 bases in the middle. The CDR3 coding sequence is TGTGCCATCAGTGGCCGGGACTCCCAGGGCGGCGAGCAGTACTTC. Amino acids: CAISGRDSQGGEQYF.

V and J are TRBV20-1 and TRBJ2-7; 12 bases line up with TRBD2. V was pared by 5 bases and J by 4 bases, with 6 bases of the junction left unmatched. The CDR3 length is 14 residues. The germline V gene has CDR1 DFQATT and CDR2 SNEGSKA (reference sequence). This chain's CDR3 is CSAASGRAGYEQYF. As DNA, the CDR3 is TGCAGTGCTGCTAGCGGGAGGGCCGGTTACGAGCAGTACTTC.

This clonotype has a handful of counts. The chain uses TRBV5-5 and TRBJ2-7; 10 bases align to TRBD1. This CDR3 has 16 amino acids. The germline gives CDR1 SGHKS, CDR2 YYEKEE (reference sequence). Losses at the gene ends were 4 bases for V and 3 bases for J; bases not matched to a gene: 10. CDR3 protein: CASSTLLGTGVYEQYF. CDR3 DNA sequence: TGTGCCAGCAGCACCCTGCTCGGGACAGGGGTCTACGAGCAGTACTTC.

For the CDR3, the DNA is TGCAGCGCCCACAGGGGAATGAACACTGAAGCTTTCTTT. This gives the protein CSAHRGMNTEAFF. The rearrangement joins TRBV29-1 to TRBJ1-1, with 7 bases lining up with TRBD1. Germline V lookup: CDR1 SQVTM, CDR2 ANQGSEA. The CDR3 extends over 13 amino acids. Germline trimming cut 7 bases from V and 0 bases from J; bases unmatched to any gene: 5. The full variable domain, with the rest looked up from reference TRBV29-1 and TRBJ1-1, is SAVISQKPSRDICQRGTSLTIQCQVDSQVTMMFWYRQQPGQSLTLIATANQGSEATYESGFVIDKFPISRPNLTFSTLTVSNMSPEDSSIYLCSAHRGMNTEAFFGQGTRLTVV.

This clonotype turned up a few times. The gene calls are TRBV15 and TRBJ2-2; D is unresolved. This CDR3 has 14 amino acids. Germline CDR1 LNHNV, CDR2 YYDKDF (reference sequence). The V end was cut by 5 bases, the J end by 1 base, with 8 bases between. The DNA for the CDR3 is TGTGCCACCAGCGAACAGTGGAACACCGGGGAGCTGTTTTTT. Its protein product is CATSEQWNTGELFF.

The V and J genes are TRBV28 and TRBJ2-3; D is unresolved. The germline V gene has CDR1 MDHEN and CDR2 SYDVKM. The length of the CDR3 is 11 residues. V was clipped by 3 bases and J by 10 bases, with 8 bases between them. Here the CDR3 DNA reads TGTGCCAGCAGTTTGAACGGACCGCAGTATTTT. Translating gives CASSLNGPQYF.

This clonotype was observed a handful of times. The rearrangement joins TRBV2 to TRBJ2-2, with D hard to call. Per germline, CDR1 SNHLY and CDR2 FYNNEI. This CDR3 is 12 amino acids long. V was trimmed by 2 bases and J by 7 bases, leaving 5 bases between them. This chain's CDR3 is CASSETSGELFF. DNA for the CDR3: TGTGCCAGCAGTGAAACGAGCGGGGAGCTGTTTTTT. The full variable domain, its missing parts supplied by reference TRBV2 and TRBJ2-2, is EPEVTQTPSHQVTQMGQEVILRCVPISNHLYFYWYRQILGQKVEFLVSFYNNEISEKSEIFDDQFSVERPDGSNFTLKIRSTKLEDSAMYFCASSETSGELFFGEGSRLTVL.

The J gene is TRBJ1-1, the V gene TRBV27; TRBD1 aligns across 9 bases. This CDR3 has 16 amino acids. Trimming at V came to 5 bases and at J to 0 bases, leaving 7 bases not matched to a gene. Germline V gene data show CDR1 as MNHEY and CDR2 as SMNVEV (reference sequence). The CDR3 DNA reads as TGTGCCAGCAGTCCTCCGGGACAGGGTGTGAACACTGAAGCTTTCTTT. Its protein is CASSPPGQGVNTEAFF.

This clonotype was seen ten or more times. V and J are TRBV7-2 and TRBJ2-2; TRBD2 agrees at 9 bases. The V and J ends lost 5 bases and 4 bases, in that order; junction bases with no gene match: 5. Per the germline V gene, CDR1 is SGHTA and CDR2 is FQGNSA. There are 15 residues in the CDR3. The CDR3 DNA sequence: TGTGCCAGCAGCCCAGCGGGGGGTCTCACCGGGGAGCTGTTTTTT. Translation gives CASSPAGGLTGELFF.

CDR3 residues: CASTLGQGTDTQYF. The CDR3 DNA reads as TGTGCCAGCACCCTCGGACAGGGCACAGATACGCAGTATTTT. This rearrangement joins TRBV6-1 to TRBJ2-3; 7 bases align to TRBD1. V was pared by 7 bases and J by 1 base, with 5 bases of the junction left unmatched. Germline lookup yields CDR1 MNHNS and CDR2 SASEGT. CDR3 length: 14 residues.

This rearrangement joins TRBV5-1 to TRBJ2-1, with 7 positions matching TRBD1. CDR3 length: 14 residues. CDR1 SGHRS and CDR2 YFSETQ come from the germline V gene. V was clipped by 8 bases and J by 0 bases; unmatched bases: 5. The CDR3 loop is CASLRGPSYNEQFF. The CDR3 DNA reads TGCGCCAGTCTAAGGGGGCCCTCCTACAATGAGCAGTTCTTC.